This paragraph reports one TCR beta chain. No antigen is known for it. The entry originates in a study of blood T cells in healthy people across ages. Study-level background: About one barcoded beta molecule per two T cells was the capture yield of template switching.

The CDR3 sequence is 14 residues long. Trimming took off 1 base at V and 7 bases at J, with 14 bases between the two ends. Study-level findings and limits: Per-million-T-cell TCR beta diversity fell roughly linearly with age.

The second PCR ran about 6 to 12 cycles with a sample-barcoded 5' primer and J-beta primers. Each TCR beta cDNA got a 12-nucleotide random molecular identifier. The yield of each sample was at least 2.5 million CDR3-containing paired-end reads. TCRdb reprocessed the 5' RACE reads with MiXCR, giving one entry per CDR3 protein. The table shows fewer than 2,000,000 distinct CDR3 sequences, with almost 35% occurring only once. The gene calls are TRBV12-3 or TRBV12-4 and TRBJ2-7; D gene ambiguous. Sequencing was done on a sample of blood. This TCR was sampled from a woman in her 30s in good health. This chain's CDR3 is CASSLGNQPVEQYF. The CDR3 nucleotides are TGTGCCAGCAGTTTAGGGAACCAACCGGTTGAGCAGTACTTC.